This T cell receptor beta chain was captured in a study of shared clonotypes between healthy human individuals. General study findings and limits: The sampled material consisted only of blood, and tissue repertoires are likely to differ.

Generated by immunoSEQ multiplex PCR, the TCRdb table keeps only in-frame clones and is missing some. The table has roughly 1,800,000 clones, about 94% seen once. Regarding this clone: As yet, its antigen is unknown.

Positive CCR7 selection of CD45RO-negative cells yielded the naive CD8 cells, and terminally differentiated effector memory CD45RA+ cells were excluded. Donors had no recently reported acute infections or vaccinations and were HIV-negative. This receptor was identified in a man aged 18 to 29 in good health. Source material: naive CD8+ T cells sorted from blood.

This CDR3 is CASSLGGQDALGEQYF. CDR3 coding DNA: TGTGCCAGCAGCTTAGGTGGACAGGACGCCTTAGGCGAGCAGTACTTC. V and J are TRBV13 and TRBJ2-7; 7 bases fit TRBD1. Germline V gives CDR1 PRHDT, CDR2 FYEKMQ (reference sequence). The ends lost 0 bases at V and 6 bases at J; junction bases unmatched: 11. The CDR3 sequence is 16 residues long.